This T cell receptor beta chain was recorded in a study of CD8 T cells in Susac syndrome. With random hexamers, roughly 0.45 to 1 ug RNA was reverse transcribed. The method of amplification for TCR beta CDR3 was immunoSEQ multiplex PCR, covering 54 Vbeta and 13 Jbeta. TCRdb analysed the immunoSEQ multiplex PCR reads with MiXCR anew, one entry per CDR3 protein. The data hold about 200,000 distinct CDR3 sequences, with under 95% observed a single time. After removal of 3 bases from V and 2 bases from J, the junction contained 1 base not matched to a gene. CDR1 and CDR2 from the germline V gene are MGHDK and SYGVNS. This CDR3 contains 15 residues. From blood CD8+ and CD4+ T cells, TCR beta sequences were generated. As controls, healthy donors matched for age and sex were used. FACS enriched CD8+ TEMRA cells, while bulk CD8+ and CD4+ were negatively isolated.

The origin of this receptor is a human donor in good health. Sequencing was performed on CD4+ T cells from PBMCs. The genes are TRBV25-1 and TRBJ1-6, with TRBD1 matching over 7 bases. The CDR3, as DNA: TGTGCCAGCAGTGAGACAGGGACCTATAATTCACCCCTCCACTTT. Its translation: CASSETGTYNSPLHF.